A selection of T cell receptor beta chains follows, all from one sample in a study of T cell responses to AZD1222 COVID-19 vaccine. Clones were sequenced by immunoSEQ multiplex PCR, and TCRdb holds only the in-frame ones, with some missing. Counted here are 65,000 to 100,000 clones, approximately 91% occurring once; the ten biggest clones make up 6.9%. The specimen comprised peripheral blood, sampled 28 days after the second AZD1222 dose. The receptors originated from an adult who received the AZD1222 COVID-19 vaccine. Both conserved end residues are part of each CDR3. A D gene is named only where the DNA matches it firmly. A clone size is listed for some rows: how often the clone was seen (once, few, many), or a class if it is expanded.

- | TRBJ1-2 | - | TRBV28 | TGTGCCAGCACTCAGCTCTATGGCTACACCTTC | CASTQLYGYTF
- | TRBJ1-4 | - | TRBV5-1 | TGCGCCAGCAGGTTACACCCAACTAATGAAAAACTGTTTTTT | CASRLHPTNEKLFF
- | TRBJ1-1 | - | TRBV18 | TGTGCCAGCTCACCACAGTGGGGGAACACTGAAGCTTTCTTT | CASSPQWGNTEAFF
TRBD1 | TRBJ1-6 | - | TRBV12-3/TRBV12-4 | TGTGCCAGCAGTTTTTCGGGACAGGGGCCCCTCCACTTT | CASSFSGQGPLHF
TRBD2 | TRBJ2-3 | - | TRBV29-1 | TGCAGCCACAGGACTAGCGGGAGGACAGATACGCAGTATTTT | CSHRTSGRTDTQYF
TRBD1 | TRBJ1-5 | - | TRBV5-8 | TGTGCCAGCACAAGGCCGGGACAGGGACGTCAGCCCCAGCATTTT | CASTRPGQGRQPQHF
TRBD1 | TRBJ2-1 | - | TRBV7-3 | TGTGCCAGCAGCCCAGGGGGTTTAAGCTACAATGAGCAGTTCTTC | CASSPGGLSYNEQFF
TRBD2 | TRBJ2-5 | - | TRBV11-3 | TGTGCCAGCAGCTTAGGTAGCGGGAGGGCCACAGAGACCCAGTACTTC | CASSLGSGRATETQYF
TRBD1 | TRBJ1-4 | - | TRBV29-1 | TGCAGCGCTGGACAGGGACGTGAAAAACTGTTTTTT | CSAGQGREKLFF
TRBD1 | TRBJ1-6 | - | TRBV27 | TGTGCCAGCAGTGATGGAGACAGGGGGCTATCACCCCTCCACTTT | CASSDGDRGLSPLHF
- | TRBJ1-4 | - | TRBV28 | TGTGCCAGCAGACTAACCCCCAATGAGGATGAAAAACTGTTTTTT | CASRLTPNEDEKLFF
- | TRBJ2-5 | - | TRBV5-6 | TGTGCCAGCAGCTTAACGGGAGAGGAGACCCAGTACTTC | CASSLTGEETQYF
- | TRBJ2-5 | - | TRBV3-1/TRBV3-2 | TGTGCCAGCAGCCCTGGCGGGCGCGTGACCCAGTACTTC | CASSPGGRVTQYF
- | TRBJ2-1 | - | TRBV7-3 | TGTGCCAGCAGCTTAACGGACTACAATGAGCAGTTCTTC | CASSLTDYNEQFF
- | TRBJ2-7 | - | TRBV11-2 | TGTGCCAGCAGCCCCCCCGGTAGTCCAGGGGCCAACGAGCAGTACTTC | CASSPPGSPGANEQYF
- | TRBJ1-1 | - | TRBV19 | TGTGCCAGTAGTATAGATCCAAGAGCTGAAGCTTTCTTT | CASSIDPRAEAFF
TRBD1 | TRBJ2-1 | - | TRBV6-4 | TGTGCCAGCAGTGACTCGGGGCAGGGGGCTTCTGAGCAGTTCTTC | CASSDSGQGASEQFF
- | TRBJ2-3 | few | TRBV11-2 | TGTGCCAGCAGCTTAGGGGGTAGCACAGATACGCAGTATTTT | CASSLGGSTDTQYF
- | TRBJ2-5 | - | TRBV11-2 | TGTGCCAGCAGCTTATCAGAGACCCAGTACTTC | CASSLSETQYF
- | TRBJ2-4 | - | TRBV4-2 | TGTGCCAGCAGCCGACGGACGGATGTGGGGAACATTCAGTACTTC | CASSRRTDVGNIQYF
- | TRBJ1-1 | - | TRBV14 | TGTGCCAGCACCCAGGCGGGTCATGAAGCTTTCTTT | CASTQAGHEAFF
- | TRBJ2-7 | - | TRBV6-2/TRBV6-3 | TGTGCCAGCAGTTACACCGGCTACGAGCAGTACTTC | CASSYTGYEQYF
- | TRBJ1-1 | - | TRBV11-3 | TGTGCCAGCAGCCGCGGGTACACTGAAGCTTTCTTT | CASSRGYTEAFF
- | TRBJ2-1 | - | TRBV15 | TGTGCCACCAGCAGGTCCCGGGGACCCCAGGGCGACAATGAGCAGTTCTTC | CATSRSRGPQGDNEQFF
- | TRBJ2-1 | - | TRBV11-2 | TGTGCCAGCAGCTTAGAGACGCTGGTTGGTGAGCAGTTCTTC | CASSLETLVGEQFF
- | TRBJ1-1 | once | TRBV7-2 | TGTGCCAGCAGCTTTGGGGGGTTCACTGAAGCTTTCTTT | CASSFGGFTEAFF
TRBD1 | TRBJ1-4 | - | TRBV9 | TGTGCCAGCAGCGTAGGGACAGGCTTCGCAACTAATGAAAAACTGTTTTTT | CASSVGTGFATNEKLFF
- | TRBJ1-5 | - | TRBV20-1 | TGCAGTGCTAGTGGGGGGGGGCCGAGCAATCAGCCCCAGCATTTT | CSASGGGPSNQPQHF
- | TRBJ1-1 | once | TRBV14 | TGTGCCAGCAGCCTGGGACACGGGGACGGGACTGAAGCTTTCTTT | CASSLGHGDGTEAFF
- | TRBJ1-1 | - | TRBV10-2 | TGCGCCAGCAGTGACATGAACACTGAAGCTTTCTTT | CASSDMNTEAFF
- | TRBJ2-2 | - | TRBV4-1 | TGCGCCAGCAGCACTTCTTCCGCTGGTTGGGCGGAGAACACCGGGGAGCTGTTTTTT | CASSTSSAGWAENTGELFF
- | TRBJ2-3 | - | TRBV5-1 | TGCGCCAGCAGCCCCAGGGCCGTGCGCACAGATACGCAGTATTTT | CASSPRAVRTDTQYF
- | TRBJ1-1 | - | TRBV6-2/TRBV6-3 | TGTGCCAGCAGTTACCGCCCACGAACGGTGAACACTGAAGCTTTCTTT | CASSYRPRTVNTEAFF
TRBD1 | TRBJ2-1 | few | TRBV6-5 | TGTGCCAGCACTTCCGGGACAGGGGGGTTCCATGAGCAGTTCTTC | CASTSGTGGFHEQFF
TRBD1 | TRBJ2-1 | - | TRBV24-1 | TGTGCCACCAGTCAGCGGACAGGGCCTTACAATGAGCAGTTCTTC | CATSQRTGPYNEQFF
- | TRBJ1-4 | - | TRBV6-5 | TGTGCCAGCAGTTACAATTCGGGGGGCCGGAATGAAAAACTGTTTTTT | CASSYNSGGRNEKLFF
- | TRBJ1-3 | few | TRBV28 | TGTGCCAGCAGTCTTACTCTTGGGGGCATATATTTT | CASSLTLGGIYF
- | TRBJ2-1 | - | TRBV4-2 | TGTGCCAGCAGCCAAGACGGGGCGGAGCAGTTCTTC | CASSQDGAEQFF
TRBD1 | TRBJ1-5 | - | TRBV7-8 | TGTGCCAGCAGCCCGGGACAGACGTCAAATCAGCCCCAGCATTTT | CASSPGQTSNQPQHF
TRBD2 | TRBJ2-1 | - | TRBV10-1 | TGCGCCAGCAGCGACGGGACTAGCGGGGCCTACAATGAGCAGTTCTTC | CASSDGTSGAYNEQFF